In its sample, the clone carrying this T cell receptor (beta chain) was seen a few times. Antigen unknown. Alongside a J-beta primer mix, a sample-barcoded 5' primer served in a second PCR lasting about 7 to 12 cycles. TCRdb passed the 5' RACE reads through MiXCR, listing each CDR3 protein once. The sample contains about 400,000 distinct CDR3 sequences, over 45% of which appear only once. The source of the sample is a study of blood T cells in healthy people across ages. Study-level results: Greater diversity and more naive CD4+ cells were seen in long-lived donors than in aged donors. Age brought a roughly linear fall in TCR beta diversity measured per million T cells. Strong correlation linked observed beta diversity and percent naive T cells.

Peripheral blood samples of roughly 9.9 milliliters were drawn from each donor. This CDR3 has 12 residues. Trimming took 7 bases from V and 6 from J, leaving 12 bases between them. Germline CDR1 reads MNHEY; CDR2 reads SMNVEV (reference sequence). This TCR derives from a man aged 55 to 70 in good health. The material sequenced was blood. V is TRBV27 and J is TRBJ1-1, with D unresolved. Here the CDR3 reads CASMRPDPEAFF. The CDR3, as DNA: TGTGCCAGCATGCGGCCGGACCCTGAAGCTTTCTTT.